These T cell receptor beta chains were read from a single sample in a study of regulatory and conventional T cells in RAG deficiency. Assay used: immunoSEQ multiplex PCR; TCRdb lists only in-frame clones, some missing. The data contain about 29,000 clones, nearly 95% of them singletons. Separately, the same data were catalogued under a study of regulatory T cells.

Source material: CD25- CD4+ T cells sorted from blood. The receptors shown here come from a human donor in good health. Both conserved end residues are part of each CDR3. Fields, in order: J gene, V gene, D gene, CDR3 protein, CDR3 DNA. The D gene is left open where the match is weak.

TRBJ1-3 TRBV4-1 NA CASTPTSFLSGNTIYF TGCGCCAGCACACCTACGAGTTTCCTCTCTGGAAACACCATATATTTT
TRBJ2-2 TRBV10-1 NA CASSERNGIGELFF TGCGCCAGCAGTGAGAGGAACGGGATCGGGGAGCTGTTTTTT
TRBJ1-5 TRBV6-1 NA CASAPGGNQPQHF TGTGCCAGCGCTCCCGGGGGCAATCAGCCCCAGCATTTT
TRBJ2-5 TRBV6-5 TRBD1 CAGSTGTEQETQYF TGTGCCGGCAGTACCGGGACAGAACAAGAGACCCAGTACTTC
TRBJ2-7 TRBV18 TRBD1 CASSPIGQGSHEQYF TGTGCCAGCTCACCGATCGGACAGGGTAGCCACGAGCAGTACTTC
TRBJ1-1 TRBV6-1 NA CASSWGQGHTEAFF TGTGCCAGCAGCTGGGGGCAGGGGCACACTGAAGCTTTCTTT
TRBJ1-2 TRBV9 NA CASTPGGARGYTF TGTGCCAGCACCCCGGGGGGGGCGAGAGGCTACACCTTC
TRBJ2-2 TRBV5-1 TRBD1 CASSSIIPDRVRAGELFF TGCGCCAGCAGCTCAATAATACCGGACAGGGTACGGGCCGGGGAGCTGTTTTTT
TRBJ2-2 TRBV2 TRBD2 CASSQSTSGVAGELFF TGTGCCAGCAGTCAGTCGACTAGCGGGGTGGCCGGGGAGCTGTTTTTT
TRBJ1-1 TRBV19 NA CASIGEGGLAFF TGTGCCAGTATCGGGGAGGGGGGGTTGGCTTTCTTT
TRBJ1-2 TRBV5-4 NA CASSLGTGNYGYTF TGTGCCAGCAGCTTGGGGACGGGGAACTATGGCTACACCTTC
TRBJ2-7 TRBV6-5 NA CASTTGAYEQYF TGTGCCAGCACCACCGGGGCCTACGAGCAGTACTTC
TRBJ1-4 TRBV5-1 TRBD1 CASSLRTGQGEKLFF TGCGCCAGCAGCTTACGGACAGGGCAGGGTGAAAAACTGTTTTTT
TRBJ1-2 TRBV7-2 TRBD1 CASSMRTGYGAGYTF TGTGCCAGCAGCATGCGGACAGGGTATGGCGCTGGCTACACCTTC
TRBJ2-7 TRBV6-8 TRBD2 CASSGGGKRYEQYF TGTGCCAGCAGTGGGGGGGGGAAGAGGTACGAGCAGTACTTC
TRBJ2-3 TRBV9 NA CASSVDGKDTQYF TGTGCCAGCAGCGTAGACGGGAAAGATACGCAGTATTTT
TRBJ2-2 TRBV7-3 NA CASSVQGFTGELFF TGTGCCAGCAGCGTACAGGGCTTCACCGGGGAGCTGTTTTTT
TRBJ2-2 TRBV6-1 TRBD1 CASSALDRENTGELFF TGTGCCAGCAGTGCCCTCGACAGGGAGAACACCGGGGAGCTGTTTTTT
TRBJ1-2 TRBV9 NA CASSVETLGGSGYTF TGTGCCAGCAGCGTAGAGACTCTGGGGGGGTCTGGCTACACCTTC
TRBJ2-2 TRBV7-9 NA CASSLADGTNTGELFF TGTGCCAGCAGCTTAGCTGACGGGACGAACACCGGGGAGCTGTTTTTT
TRBJ1-3 TRBV7-3 NA CASSLGRGNTIYF TGTGCCAGCAGCTTAGGTCGGGGAAACACCATATATTTT
TRBJ2-2 TRBV5-1 NA CASSSTLNTGELFF TGCGCCAGCAGCTCAACTCTGAACACCGGGGAGCTGTTTTTT
TRBJ1-5 TRBV4-2 TRBD1 CASSQGTGTGSNQPQHF TGTGCCAGCAGCCAAGGGACAGGGACGGGGAGCAATCAGCCCCAGCATTTT
TRBJ1-1 TRBV2 NA CASSALLISNTEAFF TGTGCCAGCAGTGCCCTCCTAATATCGAACACTGAAGCTTTCTTT
TRBJ1-5 TRBV7-9 TRBD1 CASTQGGPGNQPQHF TGTGCCAGCACACAGGGGGGCCCGGGTAATCAGCCCCAGCATTTT
TRBJ1-2 TRBV9 NA CASSVGGVVNYGYTF TGTGCCAGCAGCGTAGGCGGGGTCGTAAACTATGGCTACACCTTC